These 20 T cell receptor beta chains originate from one sample sequenced in a study of T cells in Graves' hyperthyroidism and ophthalmopathy. It was RNA transcripts that yielded the amplified TCR beta CDR3 regions. HTBI primers were the set used in a first-round RT-PCR of the TCR CDR3. TCRdb re-analysed the multiplex PCR reads in MiXCR, keeping a single row per CDR3 protein. The table includes fewer than 600,000 distinct CDR3 sequences, approximately 14% detected once. Material: blood. The receptors stem from a woman aged 40 to 50 with Graves' hyperthyroidism.

The table lists this clonotype with many counts. A much larger clonotype is one base distant, so this may be a read error. For the CDR3, the DNA is TGTGCCTGGAGCTACGGAGTCGGAAACACCACATATTTT. Amino acids: CAWSYGVGNTTYF. The rearrangement joins TRBV30 to TRBJ1-3, with D hard to call. Germline V gene sequence: CDR1 GTSNPN, CDR2 SVGIG (reference sequence). The CDR3 runs to 13 residues. The full variable domain, in which reference TRBV30 and TRBJ1-3 provide the parts outside the CDR3, is SQTIHQWPATLVQPVGSPLSLECTVEGTSNPNLYWYRQAAGRGLQLLFYSVGIGQISSEVPQNLSASRPQDRQFILSSKKLLLSDSGFYLCAWSYGVGNTTYFGEGSWLTVV.

There are many counts of this clonotype. The chain combines TRBV15 with TRBJ2-1; D may be TRBD2 (5 bases). The V gene's germline CDR1 is LNHNV and CDR2 YYDKDF (reference sequence). The germline V and J ends were trimmed by 3 bases and 4 bases, with 13 bases remaining between them. The CDR3 has 15 residues. Here the CDR3 DNA reads TGTGCCACCAGCAGGGAGCGGATACCTTACAATGAGCAGTTCTTC. As protein: CATSRERIPYNEQFF.

The V gene is TRBV9, the J gene TRBJ1-6; no clear D. The CDR3 runs 14 residues. The V and J ends lost 0 bases and 7 bases respectively, with 8 bases between them. The V gene's germline CDR1 is SGDLS and CDR2 YYNGEE. This CDR3 is CASSVVGKNSPLHF. As DNA, the CDR3 is TGTGCCAGCAGCGTAGTCGGAAAAAATTCACCCCTCCACTTT.

The chain employs TRBV5-1 and TRBJ2-7, with D possibly being TRBD1 (6 bases). Germline assignment: CDR1 SGHRS and CDR2 YFSETQ. Trimming stripped 0 bases from V and 4 bases from J, with 17 bases between. CDR3 length equals 16 residues. CDR3 in amino acids: CASSLGTGFGVYEQYF. Written as DNA, the CDR3 is TGCGCCAGCAGCTTGGGAACAGGGTTCGGGGTTTACGAGCAGTACTTC.

This clonotype was seen more than once but under ten times. V usage is TRBV18 and J usage is TRBJ2-7; 9 bases line up with TRBD1. CDR3 length: 15 amino acids. CDR1 and CDR2 from the germline V gene are KGHSH and LQKENI. V was clipped by 1 base and J by 4 bases; unmatched bases: 5. The CDR3 region has the DNA TGTGCCAGCTCACCACTACGGACAGGGGATTACGAGCAGTACTTC. The encoded protein is CASSPLRTGDYEQYF.

This clonotype was seen ten or more times. The chain recombines TRBV7-2 with TRBJ2-5; D may be TRBD1 (6 bases). This CDR3 spans 16 amino acids. CDR1 is SGHTA and CDR2 is FQGNSA in the germline V gene. V lost 5 bases to trimming and J lost 1 base, with 17 bases between them. This CDR3 is CASSPDRRVRQETQYF. The CDR3 DNA reads TGTGCCAGCAGCCCTGACAGGCGGGTACGCCAAGAGACCCAGTACTTC.

This clonotype has ten or more counts. The chain has TRBV6-2 or TRBV6-3 and TRBJ2-1, with D uncertain. This CDR3 spans 14 amino acids. CDR1 and CDR2 from the germline V gene are MNHEY and SVGEGT. Trimming took off 5 bases at V and 0 bases at J, with 8 bases between the two ends. CDR3 in DNA: TGTGCCAGCAGTGGCCCTATCTCCTACAATGAGCAGTTCTTC. Encoded protein: CASSGPISYNEQFF.

There are many counts of this clonotype. The rearrangement joins TRBV3-1 to TRBJ2-3, with D unclear. CDR1 is LGHDT, CDR2 YNNKEL, per germline (reference sequence). V shed 0 bases and J shed 7 bases, with 11 bases lying between them. The CDR3 runs to 14 residues. The CDR3 nucleotides are TGTGCCAGCAGCCAAGAAGGGCTTATTAATACGCAGTATTTT. Amino acid sequence: CASSQEGLINTQYF.

In its sample, this clonotype was seen many times. The rearrangement links TRBV12-3 or TRBV12-4 to TRBJ2-7; TRBD1 matches 8 bases. V shed 3 bases and J 3 bases; nucleotides not matched to a gene: 4. The CDR3 covers 14 residues. For the CDR3, the DNA is TGTGCCAGCAGTTTGGGGGACAGGATCTACGAGCAGTACTTC. Protein sequence: CASSLGDRIYEQYF.

This clonotype has ten or more counts. V gene TRBV2 combines with J gene TRBJ2-2; D possibly corresponds to TRBD2 (6 bases). The CDR3 spans 17 residues. The V and J ends lost 7 bases and 4 bases respectively, with 22 bases between them. Germline V CDR1 and CDR2: SNHLY, FYNNEI. CDR3 nucleotide sequence: TGTGCCAGCACCTTAAGACCGAGGGGAGGAGTCACCGGGGAGCTGTTTTTT. Translated, it gives CASTLRPRGGVTGELFF. Complete variable domain (other parts from reference TRBV2 and TRBJ2-2): EPEVTQTPSHQVTQMGQEVILRCVPISNHLYFYWYRQILGQKVEFLVSFYNNEISEKSEIFDDQFSVERPDGSNFTLKIRSTKLEDSAMYFCASTLRPRGGVTGELFFGEGSRLTVL.

The V gene is TRBV11-2, the J gene TRBJ2-1, with TRBD2 identical over 10 bases. With V trimmed by 7 bases and J by 5 bases, 11 bases remained unmatched. This CDR3 is built from 16 residues. CDR1 is SGHAT, CDR2 FQNNGV, per germline. CDR3: CASIQTWTSGNNEQFF. The CDR3 DNA reads TGTGCCAGCATCCAAACGTGGACTAGCGGCAACAATGAGCAGTTCTTC.

The J gene is TRBJ2-1, the V gene TRBV5-6, with 12 bases that match TRBD2. Germline loops: CDR1 SGHDT, CDR2 YYEEEE. V shed 0 bases, J shed 1 base, and the junction held 14 bases outside the gene matches. The CDR3 is made up of 21 amino acids. The CDR3 DNA reads TGTGCCAGCAGCTTGGAAGGGTTTTCGACTAGCGGGAGTAAGTCCTACAATGAGCAGTTCTTC. As protein: CASSLEGFSTSGSKSYNEQFF.

This clonotype was seen at least ten times. V usage is TRBV6-6 and J usage is TRBJ2-7; 10 bases agree with TRBD1. The CDR3 extends over 15 amino acids. The V and J ends lost 0 bases and 6 bases, in that order; junction bases with no gene match: 5. The germline V gene has CDR1 MNHNY and CDR2 SVGAGI (reference sequence). The CDR3 loop reads CASSYSGQGGSEQYF. Here the CDR3 DNA reads TGTGCCAGCAGTTACTCAGGACAGGGGGGAAGCGAGCAGTACTTC.

This clonotype was observed many times. The chain has TRBV6-1 and TRBJ2-7; D tentatively reads TRBD1 or TRBD2 (5 bases each). Trimming cost V 0 bases and J 7 bases, with 10 bases left between them. This CDR3 contains 13 residues. The germline gives CDR1 MNHNS, CDR2 SASEGT. DNA of the CDR3: TGTGCCAGCAGTGAAGCGCGAGGGGAAGAGCAGTACTTC. Its protein is CASSEARGEEQYF.

The table lists this clonotype with many counts. The chain joins TRBV12-3 or TRBV12-4 to TRBJ1-5, with no clear D. V lost 6 bases, J lost 2 bases, and 17 bases lay in between. This CDR3 comprises 16 residues. CDR3 nucleotides: TGTGCCAGCAGCCAATCAAGAGGGTCGGGCAATCAGCCCCAGCATTTT. Protein sequence: CASSQSRGSGNQPQHF.

This clonotype came up a few times. The V gene is TRBV7-9, the J gene TRBJ2-7, with unresolved D. The CDR3 is 14 residues long. Trimming took off 4 bases at V and 2 bases at J, with 12 bases between the two ends. Germline-derived CDR1 and CDR2 are SEHNR and FQNEAQ (reference sequence). CDR3 in DNA: TGTGCCAGCAGCTCGTATGACCGCCCCTACGAGCAGTACTTC. It encodes CASSSYDRPYEQYF.

This clonotype has at least ten counts. The chain recombines TRBV3-1 with TRBJ1-1; TRBD1 might be the D (6 bases). Trimming took off 4 bases at V and 0 bases at J, with 12 bases between the two ends. The CDR3 contains 15 residues. Looked up from germline, CDR1 is LGHDT and CDR2 is YNNKEL (reference sequence). CDR3 amino acids: CASSRMRGVNTEAFF. In nucleotides, the CDR3 is TGTGCCAGCAGCCGGATGAGGGGGGTGAACACTGAAGCTTTCTTT.

The chain couples TRBV10-3 to TRBJ1-1, with TRBD1 as a possible D gene (5 bases). Germline loops: CDR1 ENHRY, CDR2 SYGVKD. CDR3 length: 14 residues. The germline V and J ends were trimmed by 7 bases and 4 bases, with 16 bases remaining between them. CDR3 in amino acids: CAIKGDVRGTEAFF. The CDR3 region has the DNA TGTGCCATCAAAGGGGATGTGAGGGGCACTGAAGCTTTCTTT.

This chain connects TRBV20-1 to TRBJ2-7, with 8 bases fitting TRBD2. After removal of 0 bases from V and 6 bases from J, the junction contained 7 bases not matched to a gene. Germline loops: CDR1 DFQATT, CDR2 SNEGSKA (reference sequence). This CDR3 comprises 14 residues. The CDR3 DNA is TGCAGTGCTAGAGATCCGGGAGGGCCAGGCGAGCAGTACTTC. Protein: CSARDPGGPGEQYF.

In its sample, this clonotype was seen many times. The V gene is TRBV3-1, the J gene TRBJ1-5, with 9 bases fitting TRBD1. V was clipped by 0 bases and J by 6 bases; unmatched bases: 6. The CDR3 extends over 16 amino acids. Looked up from germline, CDR1 is LGHDT and CDR2 is YNNKEL (reference sequence). The DNA for the CDR3 is TGTGCCAGCAGCCAAGATTCCTGGACAGGGGCTCAGCCCCAGCATTTT. Translating gives CASSQDSWTGAQPQHF.